Following are 25 T cell receptor beta chains from one sample sequenced in a study of blood T cells in healthy people across ages. A J-beta primer mix and a sample-barcoded 5' primer were used in a second PCR of roughly 6 to 12 cycles. TCRdb independently ran MiXCR on the 5' RACE reads; one entry per CDR3 protein. The sample has roughly 800,000 distinct CDR3 sequences; 55% to 75% are singletons. The specimen was blood. The receptors derive from a young man in good health.

This clonotype has more than one count but fewer than ten. The chain is built from TRBV4-3 and TRBJ2-7, with D tentatively TRBD1 or TRBD2 (5 bases each). Per germline, CDR1 LGHNA and CDR2 YSLEER. CDR3 length equals 14 residues. The germline V and J ends were trimmed by 4 bases and 1 base, with 11 bases remaining between them. DNA of the CDR3: TGCGCCAGCAGCCCGGGACGGCCGTCCTACGAGCAGTACTTC. Amino acid sequence: CASSPGRPSYEQYF.

The chain carries TRBV20-1 and TRBJ2-7, with D possibly being TRBD1 (6 bases). This CDR3 has 13 amino acids. V was cut by 0 bases and J by 6 bases, with 12 bases left in between. Germline CDR1 reads DFQATT; CDR2 reads SNEGSKA (reference sequence). Here the CDR3 reads CSARDTGWREQYF. The CDR3 DNA sequence: TGCAGTGCTAGAGACACAGGGTGGCGCGAGCAGTACTTC.

This chain connects TRBV3-1 to TRBJ2-1; D may be TRBD1 or TRBD2 (5 bases each). Deletions cut 0 bases from V and 0 bases from J, with 9 bases between. Germline V CDR1 and CDR2: LGHDT, YNNKEL (reference sequence). This CDR3 has 16 residues. The CDR3 here is CASSQDWGSSYNEQFF. The CDR3 bases are TGTGCCAGCAGCCAAGATTGGGGGAGCTCCTACAATGAGCAGTTCTTC.

The chain employs TRBV6-2 or TRBV6-3 and TRBJ2-1; unclear D gene. Looked up from germline, CDR1 is MNHEY and CDR2 is SVGEGT. Trimming left V 4 bases short and J 0 bases short, with 7 bases between. The CDR3 covers 14 residues. The CDR3 spells CASSFTFSYNEQFF. The CDR3 DNA reads TGTGCCAGCAGTTTCACGTTCTCCTACAATGAGCAGTTCTTC.

This clonotype was found a few times. The V and J genes are TRBV27 and TRBJ1-6; no definite D call. V lost 7 bases and J lost 4, with 11 bases in between. The CDR3 has 14 amino acids. Per germline, CDR1 MNHEY and CDR2 SMNVEV (reference sequence). CDR3 region: CASTRTDYNSPLHF. In nucleotides, the CDR3 is TGTGCCAGCACGAGAACAGATTATAATTCACCCCTCCACTTT.

The V and J genes are TRBV25-1 and TRBJ2-1; 7 nucleotides line up with TRBD2. The CDR3 is 14 residues long. Germline lookup yields CDR1 MGHDK and CDR2 SYGVNS. V lost 6 bases, J lost 5 bases, and 7 bases stayed unmatched. The CDR3 reads CASSISSGDNEQFF. The CDR3 region has the DNA TGTGCCAGCAGCATATCTAGCGGAGACAATGAGCAGTTCTTC.

The CDR3 bases are TGTGCCAGCAGTTTATCCGGGACTAGCGGGCCTAGCTCCTACAATGAGCAGTACTTC. Its translation: CASSLSGTSGPSSYNEQYF. The chain carries TRBV27 and TRBJ2-1; the match to TRBD2 covers 12 bases. Gene TRBJ2-7 matches the end of the DNA better, so the J call may be wrong. The CDR3 sequence is 19 residues long. Germline CDR1 is MNHEY and CDR2 is SMNVEV (reference sequence).

V gene TRBV4-2 combines with J gene TRBJ2-3; D is tentatively TRBD1 or TRBD2 (6 bases each). Between the trimmed V and J ends, which lost 3 bases and 4 bases, there was a span of 26 bases. This CDR3 region has 19 residues. From germline, CDR1 is LGHNA and CDR2 YNFKEQ. The CDR3 DNA sequence: TGTGCCAGCAGCCATAGTTTCGGGGGCACAGGCCCCTTTGCAGATACGCAGTATTTT. This sequence encodes CASSHSFGGTGPFADTQYF.

V and J are TRBV5-1 and TRBJ2-5; D call uncertain. Germline-derived CDR1 and CDR2 are SGHRS and YFSETQ. V shed 5 bases and J shed 11 bases, with 16 bases lying between them. The CDR3 sequence is 12 residues long. The CDR3 bases are TGCGCCAGCAGTCCGGAATCAAATGAGCAGTACTTC. Translated, it gives CASSPESNEQYF.

A few counts support this clonotype. The chain has TRBV20-1 and TRBJ2-5, with D unclear. CDR3 length equals 15 residues. CDR1 and CDR2 (germline): DFQATT, SNEGSKA (reference sequence). Trimming took off 0 bases at V and 5 bases at J, with 16 bases between the two ends. CDR3 sequence (DNA): TGCAGTGCTAGAGAATATATTAGTGGAGTGGAGACCCAGTACTTC. Protein sequence: CSAREYISGVETQYF.

The chain recombines TRBV7-2 with TRBJ2-2, with TRBD2 as a possible D gene (7 bases). The CDR3 covers 13 residues. In germline, CDR1 is SGHTA, CDR2 FQGNSA. The V end lost 5 bases, the J end lost 6 bases, and 10 bases lay between the germline ends. The CDR3 reads CASSARGPGELFF. CDR3 bases: TGTGCCAGCAGCGCGCGGGGGCCCGGGGAGCTGTTTTTT.

This clonotype was recorded a few times. This chain links TRBV10-3 with TRBJ2-4, with D perhaps given as TRBD1 or TRBD2 (5 bases each). The J call could be wrong; TRBJ2-7 is a better fit for the DNA end. This CDR3 has 13 residues. Per the germline V gene, CDR1 is ENHRY and CDR2 is SYGVKD. This chain's CDR3 is CASHGTPRGEQYF. The DNA for the CDR3 is TGTGCCAGCCACGGGACCCCGAGGGGCGAGCAGTACTTC.

The rearrangement uses TRBV12-3 or TRBV12-4 and TRBJ1-2; TRBD1 matches 9 bases. V dropped 3 bases and J dropped 4; count of bases not matched to a gene: 6. The CDR3 sequence is 15 residues long. CDR3 DNA: TGTGCCAGCAGTTTTAAGGACAGGGGTCTCTATGGCTACACCTTC. Amino acid sequence: CASSFKDRGLYGYTF.

The chain joins TRBV7-2 to TRBJ1-1, with a possible D match to TRBD1 (5 bases). The CDR3 runs to 15 residues. Germline V lookup: CDR1 SGHTA, CDR2 FQGNSA. V shed 5 bases and J shed 3 bases, with 16 bases lying between them. This chain's CDR3 is CASSPARPGDTEAFF. As DNA, the CDR3 is TGTGCCAGCAGCCCCGCCCGGCCGGGGGACACTGAAGCTTTCTTT.

This clonotype came up a few times. J is TRBJ2-1 and V is TRBV6-6; unclear D gene. The J call may not be correct, given that the DNA end is closer to TRBJ2-7. The germline gives CDR1 MNHNY, CDR2 SVGAGI (reference sequence). The CDR3 totals 12 residues. This chain's CDR3 is CASSLRPTLQYF. As DNA, the CDR3 is TGTGCCAGCAGTTTAAGGCCTACTCTGCAGTACTTC.

The V gene is TRBV20-1, the J gene TRBJ2-1, with TRBD2 matching 8 bases. V trimming: 0 bases; J trimming: 4 bases; junction bases outside the gene matches: 5. The CDR3 extends over 15 amino acids. The V gene's germline CDR1 is DFQATT and CDR2 SNEGSKA (reference sequence). The CDR3 nucleotides read TGCAGTGCTAGAGATTCAGGGACTAGTTACAATGAGCAGTTCTTC. As protein: CSARDSGTSYNEQFF.

This clonotype was seen a handful of times. V and J are TRBV6-6 and TRBJ1-5; D unclear. V was pared by 8 bases and J by 3 bases, with 14 bases between. Germline-derived CDR1 and CDR2 are MNHNY and SVGAGI (reference sequence). The CDR3 has 14 residues. For the CDR3, the DNA is TGTGCCAGCCACTTTCGGTCCCTCAATCAGCCCCAGCATTTT. Translated, it gives CASHFRSLNQPQHF.

This clonotype was picked up a small number of times. The chain uses TRBV5-1 and TRBJ2-7, with 11 positions matching TRBD2. This CDR3 is 15 amino acids long. The V and J ends lost 0 bases and 3 bases, in that order; junction bases with no gene match: 2. CDR1 is SGHRS, CDR2 YFSETQ, per germline. DNA for the CDR3: TGCGCCAGCAGCTTGGGCGGGACTAGCGGCTACGAGCAGTACTTC. Translated, it gives CASSLGGTSGYEQYF.

V is TRBV25-1 and J is TRBJ2-5, with 8 bases lining up with TRBD2. Trimming cost V 0 bases and J 5 bases; bases outside gene matches: 8. CDR3 size: 16 residues. Per germline, CDR1 MGHDK and CDR2 SYGVNS. CDR3 bases: TGTGCCAGCAGTGAATATCTCCGGGGGGGCGGGGAGACCCAGTACTTC. This sequence encodes CASSEYLRGGGETQYF.

This sequence joins TRBV29-1 and TRBJ2-3; D gene ambiguous. CDR1 is SQVTM and CDR2 is ANQGSEA in the germline V gene. CDR3 length: 13 amino acids. Trimming stripped 2 bases from V and 6 bases from J, with 12 bases between. The chain's CDR3 is CSVENMARDTQYF. In DNA form, the CDR3 reads TGCAGCGTTGAAAATATGGCCCGGGATACGCAGTATTTT.

V and J are TRBV3-1 and TRBJ1-2, with TRBD1 as a possible D gene (5 bases). Between the trimmed V and J ends, which lost 1 base and 8 bases, there was a span of 17 bases. The germline V gene has CDR1 LGHDT and CDR2 YNNKEL (reference sequence). The CDR3 extends over 15 amino acids. This chain's CDR3 is CASSQGWDAGGGYTF. As DNA, the CDR3 is TGTGCCAGCAGCCAAGGATGGGACGCCGGGGGGGGCTACACCTTC.

V usage is TRBV29-1 and J usage is TRBJ2-4; D might be TRBD2 (5 bases). The DNA end is a closer match to TRBJ2-7, so the J assignment may be wrong. In germline, CDR1 is SQVTM, CDR2 ANQGSEA. The CDR3 totals 14 residues. In DNA, the CDR3 is TGCAGCGTTGAAGGAGGACTGTCCCTCTACGAGCAGTACTTC. Encoded protein: CSVEGGLSLYEQYF.

The CDR3 bases are TGTGCCAGCAGTGTCATTAGCGGGAGGGGTGGGACTACGCAGTATTTT. Protein sequence: CASSVISGRGGTTQYF. The chain is built from TRBV2 and TRBJ2-3; 11 bases match TRBD2. Germline trimming cut 4 bases from V and 8 bases from J; bases unmatched to any gene: 11. The V gene's germline CDR1 is SNHLY and CDR2 FYNNEI. This CDR3 has 16 amino acids.

The rearrangement uses TRBV6-2 or TRBV6-3 and TRBJ2-1, with 8 bases that match TRBD2. The CDR3 is made up of 21 amino acids. The V segment lost 2 bases and the J segment 0 bases; nucleotides outside the gene matches: 18. The germline V gene encodes CDR1 MNHEY and CDR2 SVGEGT. The CDR3 here is CASSYPSTSVSTIFSYNEQFF. CDR3 DNA sequence: TGTGCCAGCAGTTACCCCTCGACTAGCGTTTCCACCATTTTCTCCTACAATGAGCAGTTCTTC.

This clonotype was seen at least ten times. The chain recombines TRBV7-9 with TRBJ2-6; no reliable D call. Looked up from germline, CDR1 is SEHNR and CDR2 is FQNEAQ (reference sequence). Trimming pared 6 bases from V and 1 base from J, leaving 1 base between. The CDR3 is 12 residues long. CDR3 sequence (DNA): TGTGCCAGCAGGTCTGGGGCCAACGTCCTGACTTTC. This encodes CASRSGANVLTF.